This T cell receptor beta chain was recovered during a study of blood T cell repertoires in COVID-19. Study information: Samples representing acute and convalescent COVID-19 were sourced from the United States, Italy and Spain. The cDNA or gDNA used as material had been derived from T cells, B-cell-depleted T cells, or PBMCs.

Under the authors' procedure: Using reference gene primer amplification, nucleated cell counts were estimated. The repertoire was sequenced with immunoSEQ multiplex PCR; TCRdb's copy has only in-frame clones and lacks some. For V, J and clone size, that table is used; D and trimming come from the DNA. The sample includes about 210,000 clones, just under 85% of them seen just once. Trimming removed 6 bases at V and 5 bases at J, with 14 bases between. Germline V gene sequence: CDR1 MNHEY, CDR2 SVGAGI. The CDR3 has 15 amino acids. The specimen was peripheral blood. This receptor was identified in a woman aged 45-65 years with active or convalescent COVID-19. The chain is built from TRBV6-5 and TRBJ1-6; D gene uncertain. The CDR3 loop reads CASSLGRRDNSPLHF. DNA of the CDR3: TGTGCCAGCAGCTTAGGACGGAGGGATAATTCACCCCTCCACTTT.